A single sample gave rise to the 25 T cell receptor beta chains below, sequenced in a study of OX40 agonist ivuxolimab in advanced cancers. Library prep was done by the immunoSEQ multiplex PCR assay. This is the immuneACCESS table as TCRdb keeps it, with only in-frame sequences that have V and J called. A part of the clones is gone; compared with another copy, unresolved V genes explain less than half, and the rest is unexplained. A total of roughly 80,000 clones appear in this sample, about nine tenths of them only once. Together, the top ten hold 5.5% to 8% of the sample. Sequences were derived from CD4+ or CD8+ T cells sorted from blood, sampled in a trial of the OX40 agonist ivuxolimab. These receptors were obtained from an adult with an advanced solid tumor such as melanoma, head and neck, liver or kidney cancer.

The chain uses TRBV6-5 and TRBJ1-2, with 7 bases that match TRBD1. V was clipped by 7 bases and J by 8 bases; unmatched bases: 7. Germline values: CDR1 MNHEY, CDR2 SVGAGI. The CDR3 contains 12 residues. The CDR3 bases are TGTGCCAGCACTAAACAGGGGAACGGCTACACCTTC. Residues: CASTKQGNGYTF.

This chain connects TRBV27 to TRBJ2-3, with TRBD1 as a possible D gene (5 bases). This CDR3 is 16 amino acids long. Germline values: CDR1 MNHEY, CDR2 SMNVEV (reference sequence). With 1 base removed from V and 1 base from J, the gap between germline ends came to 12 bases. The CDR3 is CASSLYRPRGTDTQYF. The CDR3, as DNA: TGTGCCAGCAGTTTATACCGCCCCAGGGGCACAGATACGCAGTATTTT.

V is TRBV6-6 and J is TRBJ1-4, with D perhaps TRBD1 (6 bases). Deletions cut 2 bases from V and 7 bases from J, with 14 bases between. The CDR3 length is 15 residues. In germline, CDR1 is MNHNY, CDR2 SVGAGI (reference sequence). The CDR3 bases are TGTGCCAGCAGTTACAACCCACAGGGAGGTGAAAAACTGTTTTTT. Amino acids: CASSYNPQGGEKLFF.

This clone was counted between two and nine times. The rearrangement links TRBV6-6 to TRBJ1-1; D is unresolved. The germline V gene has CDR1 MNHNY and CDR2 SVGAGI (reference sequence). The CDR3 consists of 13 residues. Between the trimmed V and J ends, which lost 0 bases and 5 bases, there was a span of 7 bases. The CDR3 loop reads CASSYSDTTEAFF. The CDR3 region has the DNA TGTGCCAGCAGTTACTCCGATACGACTGAAGCTTTCTTT.

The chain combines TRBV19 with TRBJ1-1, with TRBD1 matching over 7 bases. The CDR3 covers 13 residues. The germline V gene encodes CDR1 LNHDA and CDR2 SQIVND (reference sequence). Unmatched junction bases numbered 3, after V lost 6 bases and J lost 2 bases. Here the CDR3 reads CASRDRSNTEAFF. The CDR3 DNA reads TGTGCCAGTAGGGACAGGAGTAACACTGAAGCTTTCTTT.

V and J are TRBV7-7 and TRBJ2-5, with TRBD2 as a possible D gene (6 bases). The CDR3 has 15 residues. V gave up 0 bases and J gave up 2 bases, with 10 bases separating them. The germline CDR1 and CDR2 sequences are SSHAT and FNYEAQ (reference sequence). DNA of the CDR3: TGTGCCAGCAGCTTAGCCCTCGGGGGACAAGAGACCCAGTACTTC. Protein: CASSLALGGQETQYF.

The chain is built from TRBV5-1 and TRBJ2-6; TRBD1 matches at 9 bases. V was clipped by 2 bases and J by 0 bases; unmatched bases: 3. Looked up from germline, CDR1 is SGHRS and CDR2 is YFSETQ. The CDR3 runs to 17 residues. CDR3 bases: TGCGCCAGCAGCTTCAACAGGGGGCACTCTGGGGCCAACGTCCTGACTTTC. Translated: CASSFNRGHSGANVLTF.

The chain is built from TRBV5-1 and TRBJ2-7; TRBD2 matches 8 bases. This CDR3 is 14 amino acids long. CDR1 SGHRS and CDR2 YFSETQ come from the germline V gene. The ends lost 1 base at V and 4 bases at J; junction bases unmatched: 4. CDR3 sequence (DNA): TGCGCCAGCAGCTTGCAGAGCGGGAGTTACGAGCAGTACTTC. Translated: CASSLQSGSYEQYF.

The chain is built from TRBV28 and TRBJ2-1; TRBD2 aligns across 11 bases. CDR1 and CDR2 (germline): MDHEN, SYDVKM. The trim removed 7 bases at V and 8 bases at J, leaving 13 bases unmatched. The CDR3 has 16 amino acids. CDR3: CASTLAGGSRDDEQFF. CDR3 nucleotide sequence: TGTGCCAGCACCTTAGCGGGAGGGTCTCGGGATGATGAGCAGTTCTTC.

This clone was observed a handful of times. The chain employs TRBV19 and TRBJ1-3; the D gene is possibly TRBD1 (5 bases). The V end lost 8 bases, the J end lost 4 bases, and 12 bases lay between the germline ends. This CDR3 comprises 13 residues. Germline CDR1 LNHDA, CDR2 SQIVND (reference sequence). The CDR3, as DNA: TGTGCCAGTCACCCTCGGGGCGGAAACACCATATATTTT. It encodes CASHPRGGNTIYF.

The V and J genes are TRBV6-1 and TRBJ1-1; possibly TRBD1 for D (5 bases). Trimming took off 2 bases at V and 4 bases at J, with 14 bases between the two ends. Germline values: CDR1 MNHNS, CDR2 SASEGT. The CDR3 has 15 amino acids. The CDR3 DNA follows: TGTGCCAGCAGTGAAAGAGGTGGGGCTAGCACTGAAGCTTTCTTT. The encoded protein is CASSERGGASTEAFF.

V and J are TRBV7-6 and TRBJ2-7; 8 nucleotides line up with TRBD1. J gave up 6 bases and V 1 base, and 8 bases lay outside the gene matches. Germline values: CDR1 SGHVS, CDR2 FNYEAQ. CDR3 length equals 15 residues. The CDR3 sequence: CASSLVGQGAGEQYF. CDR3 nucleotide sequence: TGTGCCAGCAGCTTAGTTGGGCAGGGGGCGGGCGAGCAGTACTTC.

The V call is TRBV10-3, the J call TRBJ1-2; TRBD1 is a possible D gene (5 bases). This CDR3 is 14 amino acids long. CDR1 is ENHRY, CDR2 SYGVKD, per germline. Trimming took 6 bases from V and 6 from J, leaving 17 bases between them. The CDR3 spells CAISTGPSGDGYTF. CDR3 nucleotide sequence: TGTGCCATCAGCACGGGACCTTCGGGGGATGGCTACACCTTC.

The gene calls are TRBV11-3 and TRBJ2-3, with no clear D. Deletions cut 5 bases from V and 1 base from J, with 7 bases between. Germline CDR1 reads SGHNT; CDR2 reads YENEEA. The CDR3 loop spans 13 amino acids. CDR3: CASSRGGTDTQYF. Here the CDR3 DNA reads TGTGCCAGCAGCCGTGGGGGCACAGATACGCAGTATTTT.

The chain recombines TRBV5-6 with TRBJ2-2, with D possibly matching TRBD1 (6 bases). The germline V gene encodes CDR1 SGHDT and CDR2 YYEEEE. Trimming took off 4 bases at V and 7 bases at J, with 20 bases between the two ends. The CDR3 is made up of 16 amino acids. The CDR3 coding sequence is TGTGCCAGCAGCCCCATCGGGGACAAAAGTAACGGGGAGCTGTTTTTT. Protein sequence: CASSPIGDKSNGELFF.

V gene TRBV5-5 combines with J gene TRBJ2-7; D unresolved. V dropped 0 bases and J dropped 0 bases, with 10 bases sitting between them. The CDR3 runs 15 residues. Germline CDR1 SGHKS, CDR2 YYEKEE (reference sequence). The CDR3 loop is CASSLEGEGSYEQYF. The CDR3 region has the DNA TGTGCCAGCAGCTTGGAAGGTGAAGGCTCCTACGAGCAGTACTTC.

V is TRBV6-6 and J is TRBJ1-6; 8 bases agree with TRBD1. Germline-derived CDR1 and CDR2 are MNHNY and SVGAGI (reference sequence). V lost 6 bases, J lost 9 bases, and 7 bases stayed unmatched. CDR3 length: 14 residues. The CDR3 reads CASSSSGGSSPLHF. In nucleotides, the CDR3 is TGTGCCAGCAGCTCCTCAGGGGGCAGTTCACCCCTCCACTTT.

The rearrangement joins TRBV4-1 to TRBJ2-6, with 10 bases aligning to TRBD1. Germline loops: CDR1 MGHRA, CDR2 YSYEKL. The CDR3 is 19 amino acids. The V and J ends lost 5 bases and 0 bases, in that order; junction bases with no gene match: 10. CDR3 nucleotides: TGCGCCAGCAGCTCCCGAGCCGGGACAGGGGACTCTGGGGCCAACGTCCTGACTTTC. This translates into CASSSRAGTGDSGANVLTF.

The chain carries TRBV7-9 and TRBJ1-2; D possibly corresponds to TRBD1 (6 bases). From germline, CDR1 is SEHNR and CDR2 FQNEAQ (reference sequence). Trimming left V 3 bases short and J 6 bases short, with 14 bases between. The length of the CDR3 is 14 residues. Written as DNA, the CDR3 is TGTGCCAGCAGCTTCTTTATACAGGGACATGGCTACACCTTC. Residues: CASSFFIQGHGYTF.

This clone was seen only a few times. CDR3 DNA: TGTGCCAGGAGCGACGGTGGAAACACCATATATTTT. It codes for CARSDGGNTIYF. The chain carries TRBV2 and TRBJ1-3; D remains ambiguous. The V gene's germline CDR1 is SNHLY and CDR2 FYNNEI. Trimming took 9 bases from V and 3 from J, leaving 9 bases between them. The CDR3 runs to 12 residues.

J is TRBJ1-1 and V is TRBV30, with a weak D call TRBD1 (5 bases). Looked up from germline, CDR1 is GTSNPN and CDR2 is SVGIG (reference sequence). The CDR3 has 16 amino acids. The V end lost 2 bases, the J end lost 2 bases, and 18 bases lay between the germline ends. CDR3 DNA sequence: TGTGCCTGGAGTCAGTGGGGGTCCGGCTCCAACACTGAAGCTTTCTTT. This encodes CAWSQWGSGSNTEAFF.

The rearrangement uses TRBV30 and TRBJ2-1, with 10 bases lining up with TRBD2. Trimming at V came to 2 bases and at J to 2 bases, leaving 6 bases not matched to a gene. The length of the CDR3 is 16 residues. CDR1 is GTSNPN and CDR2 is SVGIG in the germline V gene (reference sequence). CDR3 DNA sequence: TGTGCCTGGAGTCGAACCGGGACTAGCGCCTACAATGAGCAGTTCTTC. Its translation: CAWSRTGTSAYNEQFF.

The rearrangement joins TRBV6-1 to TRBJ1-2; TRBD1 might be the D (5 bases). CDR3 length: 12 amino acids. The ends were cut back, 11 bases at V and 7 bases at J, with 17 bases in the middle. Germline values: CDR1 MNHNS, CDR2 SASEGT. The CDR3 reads CADGGIGVGYTF. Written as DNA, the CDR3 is TGTGCCGATGGGGGTATTGGGGTTGGCTACACCTTC.

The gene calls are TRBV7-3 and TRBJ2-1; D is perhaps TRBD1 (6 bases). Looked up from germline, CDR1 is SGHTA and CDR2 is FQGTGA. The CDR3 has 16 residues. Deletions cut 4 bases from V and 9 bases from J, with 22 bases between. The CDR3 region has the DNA TGTGCCAGCAGCTCCTTAGGTTGGCAGGGGTCCGGTGAGCAGTTCTTC. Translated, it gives CASSSLGWQGSGEQFF. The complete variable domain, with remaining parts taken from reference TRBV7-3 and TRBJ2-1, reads GAGVSQTPSNKVTEKGKYVELRCDPISGHTALYWYRQSLGQGPEFLIYFQGTGAADDSGLPNDRFFAVRPEGSVSTLKIQRTERGDSAVYLCASSSLGWQGSGEQFFGPGTRLTVL.

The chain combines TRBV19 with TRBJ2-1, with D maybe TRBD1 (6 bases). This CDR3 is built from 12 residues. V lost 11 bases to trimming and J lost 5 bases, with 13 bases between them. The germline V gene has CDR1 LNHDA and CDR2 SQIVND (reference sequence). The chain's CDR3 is CASFGGHNEQFF. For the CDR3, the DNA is TGTGCCTCGTTTGGGGGCCACAATGAGCAGTTCTTC.